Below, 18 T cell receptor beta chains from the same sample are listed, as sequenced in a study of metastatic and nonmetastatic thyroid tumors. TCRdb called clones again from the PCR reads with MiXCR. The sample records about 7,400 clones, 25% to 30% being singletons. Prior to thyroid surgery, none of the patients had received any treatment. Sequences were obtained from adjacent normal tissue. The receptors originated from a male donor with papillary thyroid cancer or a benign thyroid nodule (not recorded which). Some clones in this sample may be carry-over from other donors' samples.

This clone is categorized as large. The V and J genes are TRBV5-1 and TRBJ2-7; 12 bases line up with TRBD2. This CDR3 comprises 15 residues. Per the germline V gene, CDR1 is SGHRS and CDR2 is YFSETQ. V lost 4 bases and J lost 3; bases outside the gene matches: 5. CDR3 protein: CASSALAGGLYEQYF. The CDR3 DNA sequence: TGCGCCAGCAGCGCACTAGCGGGGGGCCTCTACGAGCAGTACTTC.

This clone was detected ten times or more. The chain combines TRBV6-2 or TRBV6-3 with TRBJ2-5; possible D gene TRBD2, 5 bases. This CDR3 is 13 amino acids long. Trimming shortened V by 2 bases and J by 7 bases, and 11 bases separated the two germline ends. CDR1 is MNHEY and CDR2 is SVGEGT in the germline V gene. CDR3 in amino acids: CASSYEGLGTQYF. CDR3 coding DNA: TGTGCCAGCAGTTACGAGGGCCTCGGGACCCAGTACTTC.

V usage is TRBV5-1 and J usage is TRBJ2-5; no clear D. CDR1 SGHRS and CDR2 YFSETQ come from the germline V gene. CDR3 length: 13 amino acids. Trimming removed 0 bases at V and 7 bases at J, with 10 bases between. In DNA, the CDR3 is TGCGCCAGCAGCTTGGGGCAGCGCGGGACCCAGTACTTC. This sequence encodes CASSLGQRGTQYF.

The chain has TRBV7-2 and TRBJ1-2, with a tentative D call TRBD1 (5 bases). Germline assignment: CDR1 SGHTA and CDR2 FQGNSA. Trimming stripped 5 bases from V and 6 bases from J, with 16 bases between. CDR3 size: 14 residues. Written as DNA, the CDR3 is TGTGCCAGCAGCCTGCTTGGGCAGGGCGATGGCTACACCTTC. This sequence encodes CASSLLGQGDGYTF.

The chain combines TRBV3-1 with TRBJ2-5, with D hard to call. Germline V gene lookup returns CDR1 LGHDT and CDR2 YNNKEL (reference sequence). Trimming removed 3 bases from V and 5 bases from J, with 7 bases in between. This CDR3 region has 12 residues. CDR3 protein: CASSQGRETQYF. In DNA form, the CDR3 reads TGTGCCAGCAGCCAGGGCAGGGAGACCCAGTACTTC.

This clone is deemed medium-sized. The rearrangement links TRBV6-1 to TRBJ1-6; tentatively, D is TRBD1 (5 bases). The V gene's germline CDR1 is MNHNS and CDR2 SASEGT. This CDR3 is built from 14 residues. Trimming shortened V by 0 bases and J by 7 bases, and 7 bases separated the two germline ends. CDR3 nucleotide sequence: TGTGCCAGCAGTGAAGCGGGACCCAATTCACCCCTCCACTTT. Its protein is CASSEAGPNSPLHF.

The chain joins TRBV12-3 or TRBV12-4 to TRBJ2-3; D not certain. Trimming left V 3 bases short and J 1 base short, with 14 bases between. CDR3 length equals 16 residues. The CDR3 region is CASSFVYRWGTDTQYF. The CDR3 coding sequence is TGTGCCAGCAGTTTTGTATATCGCTGGGGCACAGATACGCAGTATTTT.

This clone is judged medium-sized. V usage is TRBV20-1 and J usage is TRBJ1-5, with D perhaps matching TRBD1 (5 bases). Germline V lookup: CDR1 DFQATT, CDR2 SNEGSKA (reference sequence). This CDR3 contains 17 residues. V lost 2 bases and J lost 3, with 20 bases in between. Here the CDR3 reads CSARPRRDSSPNQPQHF. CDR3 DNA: TGCAGTGCTAGACCCCGGAGGGACTCTTCCCCCAATCAGCCCCAGCATTTT.

The CDR3 DNA follows: TGCGCCAGCAGCCAAGATTGGCCACTAGCGGGATCCGAGCAGTACTTC. Its translation is CASSQDWPLAGSEQYF. This chain uses TRBV4-1 with TRBJ2-7; 10 bases line up with TRBD2. The germline V gene has CDR1 MGHRA and CDR2 YSYEKL. This CDR3 has 16 amino acids. Trimming took 0 bases from V and 6 from J; bases not matched to a gene: 8.

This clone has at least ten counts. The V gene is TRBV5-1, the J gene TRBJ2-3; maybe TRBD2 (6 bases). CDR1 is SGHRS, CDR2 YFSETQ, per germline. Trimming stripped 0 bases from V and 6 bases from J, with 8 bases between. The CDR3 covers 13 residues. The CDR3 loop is CASSLGGVDTQYF. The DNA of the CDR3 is TGCGCCAGCAGCTTGGGCGGGGTCGATACGCAGTATTTT.

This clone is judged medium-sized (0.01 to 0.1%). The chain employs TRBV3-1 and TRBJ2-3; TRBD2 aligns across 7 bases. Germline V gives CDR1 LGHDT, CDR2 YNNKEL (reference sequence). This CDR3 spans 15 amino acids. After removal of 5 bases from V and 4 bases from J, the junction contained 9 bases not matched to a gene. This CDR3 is CASSRIMGGADTQYF. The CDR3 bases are TGTGCCAGCAGCAGGATTATGGGGGGGGCAGATACGCAGTATTTT.

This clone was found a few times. In nucleotides, the CDR3 is TGCGCCAGCAGCTTGGGCGGAGCGATCAACACTGAAGCTTTCTTT. It encodes CASSLGGAINTEAFF. The V and J genes are TRBV5-1 and TRBJ1-1; D gene ambiguous. This CDR3 comprises 15 residues. Germline V CDR1 and CDR2: SGHRS, YFSETQ. V shed 0 bases and J shed 2 bases, with 11 bases lying between them. Complete variable domain (other parts from reference TRBV5-1 and TRBJ1-1): KAGVTQTPRYLIKTRGQQVTLSCSPISGHRSVSWYQQTPGQGLQFLFEYFSETQRNKGNFPGRFSGRQFSNSRSEMNVSTLELGDSALYLCASSLGGAINTEAFFGQGTRLTVV.

As DNA, the CDR3 is TGTGCCAGCAGTTTGGAGGTTGGGGCGGGTAATGAAAAACTGTTTTTT. It specifies CASSLEVGAGNEKLFF. The chain has TRBV28 and TRBJ1-4; a weak D match, TRBD1 (5 bases). The V end was cut by 3 bases, the J end by 4 bases, with 15 bases between. The CDR3 is made up of 16 amino acids. The germline CDR1 and CDR2 sequences are MDHEN and SYDVKM.

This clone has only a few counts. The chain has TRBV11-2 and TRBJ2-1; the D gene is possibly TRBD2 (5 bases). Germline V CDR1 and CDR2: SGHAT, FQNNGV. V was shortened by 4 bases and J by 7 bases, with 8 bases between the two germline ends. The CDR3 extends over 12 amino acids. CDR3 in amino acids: CASSWTGNEQFF. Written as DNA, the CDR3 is TGTGCCAGCAGCTGGACGGGGAATGAGCAGTTCTTC.

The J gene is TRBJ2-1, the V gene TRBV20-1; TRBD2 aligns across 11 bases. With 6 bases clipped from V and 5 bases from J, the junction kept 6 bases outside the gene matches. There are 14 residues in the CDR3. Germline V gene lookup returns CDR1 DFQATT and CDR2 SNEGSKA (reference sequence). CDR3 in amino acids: CSAPTSGEDNEQFF. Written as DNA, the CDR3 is TGCAGTGCCCCGACTAGCGGGGAGGACAATGAGCAGTTCTTC.

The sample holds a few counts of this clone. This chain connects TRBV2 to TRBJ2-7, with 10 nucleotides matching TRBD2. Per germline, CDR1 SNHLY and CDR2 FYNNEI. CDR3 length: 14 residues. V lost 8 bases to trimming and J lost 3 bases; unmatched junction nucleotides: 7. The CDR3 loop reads CASQLAGKSYEQYF. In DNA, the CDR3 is TGTGCCAGCCAACTAGCGGGAAAGAGCTACGAGCAGTACTTC. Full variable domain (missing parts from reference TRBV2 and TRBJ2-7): EPEVTQTPSHQVTQMGQEVILRCVPISNHLYFYWYRQILGQKVEFLVSFYNNEISEKSEIFDDQFSVERPDGSNFTLKIRSTKLEDSAMYFCASQLAGKSYEQYFGPGTRLTVT.

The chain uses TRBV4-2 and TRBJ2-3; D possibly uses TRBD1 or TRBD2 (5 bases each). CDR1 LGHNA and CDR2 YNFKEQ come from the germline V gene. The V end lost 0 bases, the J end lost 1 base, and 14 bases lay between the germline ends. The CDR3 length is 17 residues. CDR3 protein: CASSQDISGAGTDTQYF. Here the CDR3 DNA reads TGTGCCAGCAGCCAAGATATCTCCGGGGCCGGCACAGATACGCAGTATTTT.

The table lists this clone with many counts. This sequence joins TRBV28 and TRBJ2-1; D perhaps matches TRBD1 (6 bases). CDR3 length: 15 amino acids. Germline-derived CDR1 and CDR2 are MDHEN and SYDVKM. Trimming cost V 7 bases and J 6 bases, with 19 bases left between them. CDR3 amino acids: CASTRWGRGGNEQFF. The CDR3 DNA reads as TGTGCCAGCACCCGCTGGGGCAGGGGTGGCAATGAGCAGTTCTTC. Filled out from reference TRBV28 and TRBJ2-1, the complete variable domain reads DVKVTQSSRYLVKRTGEKVFLECVQDMDHENMFWYRQDPGLGLRLIYFSYDVKMKEKGDIPEGYSVSREKKERFSLILESASTNQTSMYLCASTRWGRGGNEQFFGPGTRLTVL.